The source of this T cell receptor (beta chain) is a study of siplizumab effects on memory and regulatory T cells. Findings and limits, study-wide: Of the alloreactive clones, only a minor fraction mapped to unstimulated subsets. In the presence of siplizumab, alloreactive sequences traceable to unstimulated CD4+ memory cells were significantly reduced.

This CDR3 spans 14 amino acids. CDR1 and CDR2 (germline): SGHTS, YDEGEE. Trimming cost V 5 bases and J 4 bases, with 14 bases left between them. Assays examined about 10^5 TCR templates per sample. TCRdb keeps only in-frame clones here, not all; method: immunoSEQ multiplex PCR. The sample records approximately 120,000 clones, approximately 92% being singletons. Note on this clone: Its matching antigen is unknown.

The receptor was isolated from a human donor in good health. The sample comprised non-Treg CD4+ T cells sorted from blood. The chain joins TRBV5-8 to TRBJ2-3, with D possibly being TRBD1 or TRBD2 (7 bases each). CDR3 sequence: CASSRQGGSDTQYF. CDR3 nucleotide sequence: TGTGCCAGCAGTAGACAGGGAGGGTCAGATACGCAGTATTTT.